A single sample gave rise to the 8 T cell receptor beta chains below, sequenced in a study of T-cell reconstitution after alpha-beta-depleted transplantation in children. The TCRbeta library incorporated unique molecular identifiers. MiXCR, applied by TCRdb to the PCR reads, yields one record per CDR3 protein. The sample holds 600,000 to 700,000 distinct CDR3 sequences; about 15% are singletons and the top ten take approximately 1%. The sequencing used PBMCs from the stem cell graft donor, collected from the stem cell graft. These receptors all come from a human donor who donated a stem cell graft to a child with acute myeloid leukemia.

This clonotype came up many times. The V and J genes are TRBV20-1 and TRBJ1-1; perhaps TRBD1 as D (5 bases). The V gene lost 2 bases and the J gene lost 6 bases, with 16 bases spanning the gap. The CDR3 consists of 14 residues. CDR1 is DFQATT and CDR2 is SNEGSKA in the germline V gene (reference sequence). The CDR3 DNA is TGCAGTGCTAGATGGGGCGCGGGCCAGCCTGAAGCTTTCTTT. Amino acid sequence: CSARWGAGQPEAFF.

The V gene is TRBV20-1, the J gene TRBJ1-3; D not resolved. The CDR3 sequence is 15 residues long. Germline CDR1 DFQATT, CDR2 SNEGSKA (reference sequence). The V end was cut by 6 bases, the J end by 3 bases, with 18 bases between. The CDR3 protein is CSALPRRVFGNTIYF. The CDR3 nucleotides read TGCAGTGCCCTTCCAAGGAGGGTTTTTGGAAACACCATATATTTT.

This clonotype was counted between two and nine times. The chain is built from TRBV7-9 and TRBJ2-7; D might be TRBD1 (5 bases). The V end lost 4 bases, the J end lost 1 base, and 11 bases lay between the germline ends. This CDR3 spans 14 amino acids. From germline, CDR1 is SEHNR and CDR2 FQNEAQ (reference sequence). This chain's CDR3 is CASSSTVVSYEQYF. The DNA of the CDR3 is TGTGCCAGCAGCTCGACAGTTGTTTCCTACGAGCAGTACTTC.

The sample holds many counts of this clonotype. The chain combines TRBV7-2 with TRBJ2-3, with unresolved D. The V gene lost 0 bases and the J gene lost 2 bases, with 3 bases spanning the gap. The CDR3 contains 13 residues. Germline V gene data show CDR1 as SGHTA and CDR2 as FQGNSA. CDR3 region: CASSLAVTDTQYF. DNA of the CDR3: TGTGCCAGCAGCTTAGCGGTCACAGATACGCAGTATTTT.

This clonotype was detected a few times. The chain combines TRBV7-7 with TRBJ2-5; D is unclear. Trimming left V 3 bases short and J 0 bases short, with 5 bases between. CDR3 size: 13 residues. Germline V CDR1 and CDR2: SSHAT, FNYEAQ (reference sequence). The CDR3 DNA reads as TGTGCCAGCAGCTTCGGAAACCAAGAGACCCAGTACTTC. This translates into CASSFGNQETQYF.

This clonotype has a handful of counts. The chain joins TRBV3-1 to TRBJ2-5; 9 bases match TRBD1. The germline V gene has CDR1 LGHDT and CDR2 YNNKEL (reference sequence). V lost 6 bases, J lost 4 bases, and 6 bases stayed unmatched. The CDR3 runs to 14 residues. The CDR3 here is CASSHTGGGETQYF. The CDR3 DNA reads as TGTGCCAGCAGTCACACAGGGGGCGGAGAGACCCAGTACTTC.

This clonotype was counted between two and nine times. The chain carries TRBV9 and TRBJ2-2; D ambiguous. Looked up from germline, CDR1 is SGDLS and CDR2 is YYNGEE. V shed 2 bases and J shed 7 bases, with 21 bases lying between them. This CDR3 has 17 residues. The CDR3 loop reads CASSVQGPTGPNGELFF. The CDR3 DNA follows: TGTGCCAGCAGCGTTCAAGGACCGACGGGCCCCAACGGGGAGCTGTTTTTT. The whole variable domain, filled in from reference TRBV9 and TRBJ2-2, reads DSGVTQTPKHLITATGQRVTLRCSPRSGDLSVYWYQQSLDQGLQFLIQYYNGEERAKGNILERFSAQQFPDLHSELNLSSLELGDSALYFCASSVQGPTGPNGELFFGEGSRLTVL.

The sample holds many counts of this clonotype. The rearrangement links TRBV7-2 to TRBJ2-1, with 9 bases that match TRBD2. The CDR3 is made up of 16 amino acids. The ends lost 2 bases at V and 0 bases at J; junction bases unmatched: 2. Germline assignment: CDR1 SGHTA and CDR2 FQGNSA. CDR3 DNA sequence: TGTGCCAGCAGCTTACCTAGCGGGAACTCCTACAATGAGCAGTTCTTC. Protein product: CASSLPSGNSYNEQFF.